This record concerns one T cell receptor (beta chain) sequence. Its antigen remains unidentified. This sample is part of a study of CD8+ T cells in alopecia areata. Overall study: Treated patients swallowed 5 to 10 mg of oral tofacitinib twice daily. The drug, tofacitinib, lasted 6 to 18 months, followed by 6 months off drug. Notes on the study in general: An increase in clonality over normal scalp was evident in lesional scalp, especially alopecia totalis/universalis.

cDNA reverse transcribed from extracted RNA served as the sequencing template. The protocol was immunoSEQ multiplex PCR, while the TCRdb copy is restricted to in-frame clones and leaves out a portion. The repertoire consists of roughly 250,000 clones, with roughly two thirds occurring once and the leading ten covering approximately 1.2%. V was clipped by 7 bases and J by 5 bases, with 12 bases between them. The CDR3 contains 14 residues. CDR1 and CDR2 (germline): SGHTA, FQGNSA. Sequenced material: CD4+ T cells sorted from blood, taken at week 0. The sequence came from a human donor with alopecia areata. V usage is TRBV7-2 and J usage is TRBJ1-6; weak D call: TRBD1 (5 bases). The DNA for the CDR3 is TGTGCCAGCACCCGGGGGGGAGATAATTCACCCCTCCACTTT. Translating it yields CASTRGGDNSPLHF.